Below, one T cell receptor (beta chain) is given with its context. Its matching antigen is unknown. This entry is derived from a study of cytomegalovirus exposure and HLA in healthy donors. Study-level results: As was reported, the HLA-A and HLA-B alleles of most subjects were accurately predicted from TCR beta sequences. Being productive about 87% or about 30% of the time was typical of most TCR beta V segments in an earlier analysis. Presence/absence analyses rested on an assumption that sequencing depth was roughly uniform across donors. V- and J-gene trimming of TCR beta was linked (in a later analysis) to a missense DCLRE1C variant.

13 Jbeta primers and 60 Vbeta primers were used for the PCR. Repertoires were generated with immunoSEQ multiplex PCR, while TCRdb's copy carries only in-frame clones and drops some. The table shows approximately 130,000 clones, with 60% to 80% occurring only once. CDR3 size: 14 residues. Germline lookup yields CDR1 MNHEY and CDR2 SVGAGI. The clonotype originates from an older woman in good health and CMV-seropositive. The V call is TRBV6-5, the J call TRBJ2-5; 9 bases align to TRBD1. The DNA matches TRBJ2-7 better at its end, which makes the J call doubtful. The source material was PBMCs. The CDR3 is CASTPGTGPYEQYF. Written as DNA, the CDR3 is TGTGCCAGCACCCCCGGGACAGGGCCCTACGAGCAGTACTTC.